The rows below give T cell receptor beta chains drawn from one sample of a study of blood T cell repertoires in COVID-19. The repertoire was sequenced with immunoSEQ multiplex PCR; TCRdb's copy has only in-frame clones and lacks some. Here the sample spans about 370,000 clones, 80% to 90% being singletons. The sample comprised PBMCs or T cells enriched from blood (not recorded which). These receptors came from a man between 18 and 29 years old who had recovered from COVID-19. CDR3s include the opening cysteine and the closing phenylalanine or tryptophan. A D gene is named only where the DNA matches it firmly. Size is omitted from some rows. Given values are once, few, many or a class for expanded clones.

J gene: TRBJ1-1
V gene: TRBV18
clone size: .
D gene: .
CDR3 DNA: TGTGCCAGCTCACCAGGGGGGGGTGCTTTCTTT
CDR3 protein: CASSPGGGAFF

J gene: TRBJ1-2
V gene: TRBV7-2
clone size: .
D gene: TRBD1
CDR3 DNA: TGTGCCAGCAGCCTCAGGGGGGCTGCATACGGCTACACCTTC
CDR3 protein: CASSLRGAAYGYTF

J gene: TRBJ2-2
V gene: TRBV19
clone size: .
D gene: .
CDR3 DNA: TGTGCCAGTAGCCCCGGGAGTAACACCGGGGAGCTGTTTTTT
CDR3 protein: CASSPGSNTGELFF

J gene: TRBJ2-2
V gene: TRBV7-7
clone size: .
D gene: TRBD2
CDR3 DNA: TGTGCCAGCAGCTTTAGTCGAGCGGGGGGTGCCGGGGAGCTGTTTTTT
CDR3 protein: CASSFSRAGGAGELFF

J gene: TRBJ2-7
V gene: TRBV6-5
clone size: .
D gene: TRBD2
CDR3 DNA: TGTGCCAGCAGTTACTCAAAACGGACTAGCGCCTACTTC
CDR3 protein: CASSYSKRTSAYF

J gene: TRBJ1-3
V gene: TRBV7-3
clone size: .
D gene: .
CDR3 DNA: TGTGCCAGCAGCTTACGCAGGGGTGACACCATATATTTT
CDR3 protein: CASSLRRGDTIYF

J gene: TRBJ2-1
V gene: TRBV15
clone size: .
D gene: .
CDR3 DNA: TGTGCCACCAGCAGCCTATTGTACGGACTAACCCAGGACAATGAGCAGTTCTTC
CDR3 protein: CATSSLLYGLTQDNEQFF

J gene: TRBJ2-7
V gene: TRBV27
clone size: .
D gene: TRBD1
CDR3 DNA: TGTGCCAGCAGCTACAGGGGTCGCGAGCAGTACTTC
CDR3 protein: CASSYRGREQYF

J gene: TRBJ2-1
V gene: TRBV5-1
clone size: .
D gene: TRBD1
CDR3 DNA: TGCGCCAGCAGCTTGGGGACAGGGGGCGCGGGTGAGCAGTTCTTC
CDR3 protein: CASSLGTGGAGEQFF

J gene: TRBJ2-5
V gene: TRBV11-1
clone size: .
D gene: .
CDR3 DNA: TGTGCCAGCAGCTTACAATTCCAAGAGACCCAGTACTTC
CDR3 protein: CASSLQFQETQYF

J gene: TRBJ2-7
V gene: TRBV5-4
clone size: .
D gene: TRBD1
CDR3 DNA: TGTGCCAGCAGCGGACAGGACTCCTACGAGCAGTACTTC
CDR3 protein: CASSGQDSYEQYF

J gene: TRBJ2-1
V gene: TRBV27
clone size: .
D gene: .
CDR3 DNA: TGTGCCAGCAGCCGCACTTGGAATGAGCAGTTCTTC
CDR3 protein: CASSRTWNEQFF

J gene: TRBJ1-6
V gene: TRBV19
clone size: .
D gene: TRBD1
CDR3 DNA: TGTGCCAGCCAGGGGGGAGGCTATAATTCACCCCTCCACTTT
CDR3 protein: CASQGGGYNSPLHF

J gene: TRBJ1-1
V gene: TRBV29-1
clone size: .
D gene: TRBD1
CDR3 DNA: TGCAGCGTTGATGTGGGACAGGGGTTTATGAACACTGAAGCTTTCTTT
CDR3 protein: CSVDVGQGFMNTEAFF

J gene: TRBJ1-2
V gene: TRBV12-3/TRBV12-4
clone size: .
D gene: TRBD1
CDR3 DNA: TGTGCCAGCTCCACCACAGGGGGCGATGGCTACACCTTC
CDR3 protein: CASSTTGGDGYTF

J gene: TRBJ1-5
V gene: TRBV29-1
clone size: once
D gene: .
CDR3 DNA: TGCAGCGTTGCCCCAGGGGCCAACAATCAGCCCCAGCATTTT
CDR3 protein: CSVAPGANNQPQHF

J gene: TRBJ2-3
V gene: TRBV7-2
clone size: .
D gene: .
CDR3 DNA: TGTGCCAGCAGCTTTGTAAGCGGAAACACAGATACGCAGTATTTT
CDR3 protein: CASSFVSGNTDTQYF

J gene: TRBJ1-1
V gene: TRBV5-4
clone size: .
D gene: .
CDR3 DNA: TGTGCCAGCAGCTCGGGACAATTGAACACTGAAGCTTTCTTT
CDR3 protein: CASSSGQLNTEAFF

J gene: TRBJ1-2
V gene: TRBV6-6
clone size: .
D gene: .
CDR3 DNA: TGTGCCAGCAGCCACCCCGCAGAAAACTATGGCTACACCTTC
CDR3 protein: CASSHPAENYGYTF

J gene: TRBJ2-1
V gene: TRBV12-5
clone size: once
D gene: .
CDR3 DNA: TGTGCTAGTGGCGTAATTTCGGATAGCCCGAGCTCCTACAATGAGCAGTTCTTC
CDR3 protein: CASGVISDSPSSYNEQFF

J gene: TRBJ1-1
V gene: TRBV9
clone size: few
D gene: .
CDR3 DNA: TGTGCCAGCAGCCGAACAGGGCTGGGAGACACTGAAGCTTTCTTT
CDR3 protein: CASSRTGLGDTEAFF

J gene: TRBJ2-1
V gene: TRBV5-1
clone size: .
D gene: .
CDR3 DNA: TGCGCCAGCAGCTCGGAAGGGCAGGGTTTCGATGAGCAGTTCTTC
CDR3 protein: CASSSEGQGFDEQFF

J gene: TRBJ1-6
V gene: TRBV28
clone size: .
D gene: .
CDR3 DNA: TGTGCCAGCAGTTCCGGGGTTGGTTCACCCCTCCACTTT
CDR3 protein: CASSSGVGSPLHF

J gene: TRBJ1-3
V gene: TRBV28
clone size: .
D gene: TRBD1
CDR3 DNA: TGTGCCAGCAGAATACAGGGGAGAGACACCATATATTTT
CDR3 protein: CASRIQGRDTIYF

J gene: TRBJ2-1
V gene: TRBV5-1
clone size: .
D gene: .
CDR3 DNA: TGCGCCAGCAGGCAGACCGGGACTCGGAACAATGAGCAGTTCTTC
CDR3 protein: CASRQTGTRNNEQFF

J gene: TRBJ2-2
V gene: TRBV7-9
clone size: .
D gene: .
CDR3 DNA: TGTGCCAGCAGCTTCATACAGAACACCGGGGAGCTGTTTTTT
CDR3 protein: CASSFIQNTGELFF

J gene: TRBJ2-7
V gene: TRBV18
clone size: .
D gene: .
CDR3 DNA: TGTGCCAGCTCACCGGACAGCGAGGGATACGAGCAGTACTTC
CDR3 protein: CASSPDSEGYEQYF

J gene: TRBJ1-6
V gene: TRBV18
clone size: .
D gene: .
CDR3 DNA: TGTGCCAGCTCACCGAGGGAAAAAGGGGGAATTACTTCACCCCTCCACTTT
CDR3 protein: CASSPREKGGITSPLHF

J gene: TRBJ2-7
V gene: TRBV6-5
clone size: .
D gene: TRBD1
CDR3 DNA: TGTGCCAGCAGACATGGGACAGGGGTCTACGAGCAGTACTTC
CDR3 protein: CASRHGTGVYEQYF

J gene: TRBJ2-2
V gene: TRBV28
clone size: .
D gene: .
CDR3 DNA: TGTGCCAGCAGTTTAAACGGCGGGGAGCTGTTTTTT
CDR3 protein: CASSLNGGELFF